These T cell receptor beta chains were read from a single sample in a study of blood T cell repertoires in COVID-19. Sequencing was performed with immunoSEQ multiplex PCR; in TCRdb, only in-frame clones are kept and a portion is missing. The top ten clones hold less than 8% of a sample with about 210,000 clones, approximately 85% of them seen once. The specimen sequenced was peripheral blood. These receptors all stem from a woman aged 45 to 65 with active or convalescent COVID-19. Both conserved end residues are part of each CDR3. A D gene is named only where the DNA matches it firmly. For some rows the clone size is stated as once, few or many, or as a class when expanded; others skip it.

>TRBJ2-7|13|.|.|TRBV6-5
TGTGCCAGCAGTTATAGCAGAACCTACGAGCAGTACTTC
CASSYSRTYEQYF
>TRBJ2-7|13|.|once|TRBV25-1
TGTGCCAGCAATCTCCCAGGGACCTACGAGCAGTACTTC
CASNLPGTYEQYF
>TRBJ1-6|15|.|.|TRBV9
TGTGCCAGCAGCGTAGAGCAGGGAAATTTGTCACCCCTCCACTTT
CASSVEQGNLSPLHF
>TRBJ2-1|15|TRBD2|.|TRBV3-1/TRBV3-2
TGTGCCAGCAGCCGAACTAGCGGGCTAGCCCATGAGCAGTTCTTC
CASSRTSGLAHEQFF
>TRBJ1-5|14|TRBD1|.|TRBV19
TGTGCCAGTAGTATGGGGACAGGGGACCAGCCCCAGCATTTT
CASSMGTGDQPQHF
>TRBJ1-6|15|TRBD1|.|TRBV2
TGTGCCAGCAGGGATACAGGGGTTAATAATTCACCCCTCCACTTT
CASRDTGVNNSPLHF
>TRBJ1-5|16|.|.|TRBV6-6
TGTGCCAGCAGGGGGGGGACGGACTATAGCAATCAGCCCCAGCATTTT
CASRGGTDYSNQPQHF
>TRBJ2-5|15|TRBD2|.|TRBV6-1
TGTGCCAGCAGTGAGCGGCGGGGGTACCAAGAGACCCAGTACTTC
CASSERRGYQETQYF
>TRBJ1-1|17|TRBD1|few|TRBV28
TGTGCCAGCTCGCCTCTCGACAGGGGGGACATGAACACTGAAGCTTTCTTT
CASSPLDRGDMNTEAFF
>TRBJ1-6|15|.|once|TRBV28
TGTGCCAGCAACGTCCTAGTTGGGGGGGATTCACCCCTCCACTTT
CASNVLVGGDSPLHF
>TRBJ1-2|15|.|few|TRBV11-2
TGTGCCAGCAGCTTAGGCTTCGGAGCCTCGGGGGGCTACACCTTC
CASSLGFGASGGYTF
>TRBJ1-2|16|TRBD1|.|TRBV6-1
TGTGCCAGCAGTGAAGGAGGACAGGGCGGAGGCTATGGCTACACCTTC
CASSEGGQGGGYGYTF
>TRBJ1-2|16|TRBD1|once|TRBV14
TGTGCCAGCAGCCAAGATCAGGCAGGGGGAGTGGCTGGCTACACCTTC
CASSQDQAGGVAGYTF
>TRBJ2-2|13|.|.|TRBV29-1
TGCAGCGTTGAAGGGCAGGGCGGCGGGGAGCTGTTTTTT
CSVEGQGGGELFF
>TRBJ2-2|14|.|.|TRBV3-1/TRBV3-2
TGTGCCAGCAGCCTAAATCAGGGTGGCGGGGAGCTGTTTTTT
CASSLNQGGGELFF
>TRBJ2-3|14|TRBD2|.|TRBV19
TGTGCCAGTAGTTCGGGACTAGCGGAGAATACGCAGTATTTT
CASSSGLAENTQYF